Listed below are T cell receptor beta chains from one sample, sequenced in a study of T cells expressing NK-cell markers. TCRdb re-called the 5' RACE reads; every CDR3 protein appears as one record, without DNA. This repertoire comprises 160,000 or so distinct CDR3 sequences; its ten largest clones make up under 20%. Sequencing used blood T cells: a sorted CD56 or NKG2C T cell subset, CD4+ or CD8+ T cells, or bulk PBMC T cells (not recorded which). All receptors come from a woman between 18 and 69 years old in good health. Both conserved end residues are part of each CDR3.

CDR3: CSATLTHRTSREAFF; J: TRBJ1-1; length: 15; V: TRBV20-1
CDR3: CSARDSRGAFTDTQYF; J: TRBJ2-3; length: 16; V: TRBV20-1
CDR3: CSASSGTYEQYF; J: TRBJ2-7; length: 12; V: TRBV20-1
CDR3: CASGLSDAATF; J: TRBJ1-2; length: 11; V: TRBV12-5
CDR3: CASSQNSGSRQTQYF; J: TRBJ2-5; length: 15; V: TRBV11-2
CDR3: CASSSPSGGPETQYF; J: TRBJ2-5; length: 15; V: TRBV5-1
CDR3: CASSQDRHREGGYTDTQYF; J: TRBJ2-3; length: 19; V: TRBV4-1
CDR3: CSASRWGQGNTIYF; J: TRBJ1-3; length: 14; V: TRBV20-1
CDR3: CASSPGTGGNTQYF; J: TRBJ2-3; length: 14; V: TRBV13
CDR3: CSAREGASGTQETQYF; J: TRBJ2-5; length: 16; V: TRBV20-1
CDR3: CASSPRRSHEQYF; J: TRBJ2-7; length: 13; V: TRBV18
CDR3: CASDGGTGELFF; J: TRBJ2-2; length: 12; V: TRBV2
CDR3: CASSQDPGLVLEQYF; J: TRBJ2-7; length: 15; V: TRBV14
CDR3: CASSSTRLAAREQFF; J: TRBJ2-1; length: 15; V: TRBV7-8
CDR3: CASSQGAPPYEQYF; J: TRBJ2-7; length: 14; V: TRBV3-1
CDR3: CASSRLAAFTDTQYF; J: TRBJ2-3; length: 15; V: TRBV28
CDR3: CASSLRSSTEAFF; J: TRBJ1-1; length: 13; V: TRBV12-3/TRBV12-4
CDR3: CASTLSGNTYNEQFF; J: TRBJ2-1; length: 15; V: TRBV5-5
CDR3: CASSLLTGGTNEQFF; J: TRBJ2-1; length: 15; V: TRBV5-1
CDR3: CASSLGGDYGYTF; J: TRBJ1-2; length: 13; V: TRBV12-3/TRBV12-4
CDR3: CASSQTPGQGAYEQYF; J: TRBJ2-7; length: 16; V: TRBV5-6
CDR3: CASSFGISDTQYF; J: TRBJ2-3; length: 13; V: TRBV12-3/TRBV12-4
CDR3: CASSRPLREGHEQFF; J: TRBJ2-1; length: 15; V: TRBV5-1
CDR3: CASRGSGFANTGELFF; J: TRBJ2-2; length: 16; V: TRBV5-1
CDR3: CASSQVAGRSGANVLTF; J: TRBJ2-6; length: 17; V: TRBV3-1
CDR3: CASRQGPTQYF; J: TRBJ2-3; length: 11; V: TRBV6-5
CDR3: CSARAAGRGPYEQYF; J: TRBJ2-7; length: 15; V: TRBV20-1
CDR3: CASSLVDTGTAGEKLFF; J: TRBJ1-4; length: 17; V: TRBV5-1
CDR3: CASSSRDSPNSPLHF; J: TRBJ1-6; length: 15; V: TRBV7-3
CDR3: CASSSPLGGQETQYF; J: TRBJ2-5; length: 15; V: TRBV7-7
CDR3: CASSRTGPSSPYEQYF; J: TRBJ2-7; length: 16; V: TRBV6-1
CDR3: CASARGPGTEAFF; J: TRBJ1-1; length: 13; V: TRBV11-3
CDR3: CASSGTGTGASGNTIYF; J: TRBJ1-3; length: 17; V: TRBV5-1
CDR3: CSARRFSARDTQYF; J: TRBJ2-3; length: 14; V: TRBV20-1
CDR3: CASSPGLAGEQYF; J: TRBJ2-7; length: 13; V: TRBV7-6
CDR3: CASSPAGSGSPYEQYF; J: TRBJ2-7; length: 16; V: TRBV7-3
CDR3: CASSLRGPDQPQHF; J: TRBJ1-5; length: 14; V: TRBV7-8
CDR3: CASSLGVYEQFF; J: TRBJ2-1; length: 12; V: TRBV25-1
CDR3: CASGSGTNTGELFF; J: TRBJ2-2; length: 14; V: TRBV7-3
CDR3: CASSLTSGTQNTGELFF; J: TRBJ2-2; length: 17; V: TRBV5-1
CDR3: CASSLYAAGQPQHF; J: TRBJ1-5; length: 14; V: TRBV27
CDR3: CSASRLGQVTYNYGYTF; J: TRBJ1-2; length: 17; V: TRBV20-1
CDR3: CAWSVRLTTSTDTQYF; J: TRBJ2-3; length: 16; V: TRBV30
CDR3: CAISSGRRSYNEQFF; J: TRBJ2-1; length: 15; V: TRBV10-3
CDR3: CASSRSSPGELFF; J: TRBJ2-2; length: 13; V: TRBV6-1
CDR3: CATSDFGLTSGRGGQETQYF; J: TRBJ2-5; length: 20; V: TRBV24-1
CDR3: CASSLMGGTEAFF; J: TRBJ1-1; length: 13; V: TRBV12-3/TRBV12-4